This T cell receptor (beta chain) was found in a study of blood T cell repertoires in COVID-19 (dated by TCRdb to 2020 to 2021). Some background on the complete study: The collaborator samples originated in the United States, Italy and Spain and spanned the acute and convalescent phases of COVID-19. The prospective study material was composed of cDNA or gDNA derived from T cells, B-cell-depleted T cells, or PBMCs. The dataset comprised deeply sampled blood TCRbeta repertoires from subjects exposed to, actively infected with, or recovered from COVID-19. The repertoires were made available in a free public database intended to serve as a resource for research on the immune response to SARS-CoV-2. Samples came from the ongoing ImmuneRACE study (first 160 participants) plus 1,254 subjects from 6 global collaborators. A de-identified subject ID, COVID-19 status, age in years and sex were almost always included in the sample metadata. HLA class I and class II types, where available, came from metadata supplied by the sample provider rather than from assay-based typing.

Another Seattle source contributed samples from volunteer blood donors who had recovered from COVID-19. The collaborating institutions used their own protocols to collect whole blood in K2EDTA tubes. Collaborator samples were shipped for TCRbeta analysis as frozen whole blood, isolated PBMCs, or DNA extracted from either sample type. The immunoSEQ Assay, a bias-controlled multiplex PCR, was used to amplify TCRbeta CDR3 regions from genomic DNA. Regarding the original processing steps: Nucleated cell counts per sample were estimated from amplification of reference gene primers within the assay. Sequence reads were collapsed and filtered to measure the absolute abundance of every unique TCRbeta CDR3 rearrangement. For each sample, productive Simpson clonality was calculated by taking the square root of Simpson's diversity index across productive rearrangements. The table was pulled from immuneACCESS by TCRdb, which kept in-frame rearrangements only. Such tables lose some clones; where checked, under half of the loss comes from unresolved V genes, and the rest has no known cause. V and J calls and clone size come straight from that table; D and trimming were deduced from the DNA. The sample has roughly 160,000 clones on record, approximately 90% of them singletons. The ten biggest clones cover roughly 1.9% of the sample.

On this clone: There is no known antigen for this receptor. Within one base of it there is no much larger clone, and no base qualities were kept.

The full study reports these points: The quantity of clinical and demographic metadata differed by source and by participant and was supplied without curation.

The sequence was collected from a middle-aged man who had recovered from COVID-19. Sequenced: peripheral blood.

CDR3 loop: CASSYGGSDEQYF. The nucleotide sequence is given as TGTGCCAGCAGTTACGGAGGGAGCGACGAGCAGTACTTC. The receptor chain draws on TRBV6-5 and TRBJ2-7; TRBD2 is perhaps the D gene, given 6 matching bases. The cysteine opens and the phenylalanine closes a CDR3 of 13 amino acids. CDR3 DNA is the only sequence kept; it has 39 bases, read in frame from the first base. The germline V gene yields MNHEY for CDR1 and SVGAGI for CDR2. Trimming removed 2 bases from V and 5 bases from J, leaving 10 bases between the germline ends.